This T cell receptor beta chain was obtained from a study of T cells after yellow fever vaccination. Notes on the study in general: Detected again after the booster were most primary-vaccination clones, at 95% to 98% CD4 and more than 70% CD8. Highly abundant clonotypes carried over from the bulk population could end up in FACS-sorted repertoires as contaminants.

Comment on this clonotype: What it recognizes is unknown.

One entry per CDR3 protein results from TCRdb running MiXCR on the 5' RACE reads. The sample holds about 360,000 distinct CDR3 sequences, 6.2% seen once. Trimming shortened V by 6 bases and J by 10 bases, and 19 bases separated the two germline ends. Germline assignment: CDR1 SGHTA and CDR2 FQGNSA. The CDR3 length is 14 residues. The sample in question was PBMCs, obtained 5 days after the yellow fever booster vaccination. J is TRBJ2-1 and V is TRBV7-2; tentatively, D is TRBD2 (5 bases). This receptor was taken from a man aged 30 to 45 who received the YFV17D yellow fever vaccine. The CDR3 here is CASRQSTSIREQFF. The CDR3 nucleotides are TGTGCCAGCAGACAATCTACTAGTATTCGGGAGCAGTTCTTC.